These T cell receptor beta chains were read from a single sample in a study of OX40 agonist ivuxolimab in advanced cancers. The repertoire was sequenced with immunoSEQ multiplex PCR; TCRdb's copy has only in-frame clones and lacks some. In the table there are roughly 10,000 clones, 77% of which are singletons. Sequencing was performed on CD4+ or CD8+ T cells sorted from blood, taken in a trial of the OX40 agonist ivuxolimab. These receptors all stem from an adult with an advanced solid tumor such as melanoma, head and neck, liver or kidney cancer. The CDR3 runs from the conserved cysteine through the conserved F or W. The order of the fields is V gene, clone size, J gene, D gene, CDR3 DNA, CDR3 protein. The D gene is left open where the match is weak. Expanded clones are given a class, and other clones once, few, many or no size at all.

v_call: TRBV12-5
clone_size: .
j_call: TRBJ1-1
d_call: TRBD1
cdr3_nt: TGTGCTAGTGGTCCGGGACAGGGGGCGAACACTGAAGCTTTCTTT
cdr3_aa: CASGPGQGANTEAFF

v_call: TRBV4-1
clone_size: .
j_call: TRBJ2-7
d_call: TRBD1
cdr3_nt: TGCGCCAGCAGCCAAGCGGGACAGGTGTCCCCATCCGGGCAGTACTTC
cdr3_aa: CASSQAGQVSPSGQYF

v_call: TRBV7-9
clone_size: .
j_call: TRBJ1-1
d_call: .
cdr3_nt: TGTGCCAGCAGCTTGGTCATGGGGAACACTGAAGCTTTCTTT
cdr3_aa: CASSLVMGNTEAFF

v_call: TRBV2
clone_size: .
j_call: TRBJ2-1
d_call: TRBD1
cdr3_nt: TGTGCCAGCAGCGCCGGGACAGGGGTCGATGAGCAGTTCTTC
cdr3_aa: CASSAGTGVDEQFF

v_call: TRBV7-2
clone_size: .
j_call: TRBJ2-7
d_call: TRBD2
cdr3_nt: TGTGCCAGCAGCGAGATCCGGGGGGTGCAGTACTTC
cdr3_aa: CASSEIRGVQYF

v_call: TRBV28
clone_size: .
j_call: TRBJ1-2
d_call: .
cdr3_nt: TGTGCCAGCAGTGGTGGGACGGATCTATATGGCTACACCTTC
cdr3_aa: CASSGGTDLYGYTF

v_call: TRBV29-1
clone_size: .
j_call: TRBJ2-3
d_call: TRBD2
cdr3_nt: TGCAGCGTTGTAGGGGGACTAGCGGGAGGAAACACAGATACGCAGTATTTT
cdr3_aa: CSVVGGLAGGNTDTQYF

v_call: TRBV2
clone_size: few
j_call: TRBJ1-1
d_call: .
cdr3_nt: TGTGCCAGCAGTGAAGGGTTAGAAGCTTTCTTT
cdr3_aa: CASSEGLEAFF

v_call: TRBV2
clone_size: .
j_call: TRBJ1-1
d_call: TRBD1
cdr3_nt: TGTGCCAGCAGATATTCGACAGGGGAGAACACTGAAGCTTTCTTT
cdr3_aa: CASRYSTGENTEAFF

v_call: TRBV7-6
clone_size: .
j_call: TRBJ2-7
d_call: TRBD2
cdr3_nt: TGTGCCAGCAGCTTAGGGCTAGCGGGGGCCTACGAGCAGTACTTC
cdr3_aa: CASSLGLAGAYEQYF

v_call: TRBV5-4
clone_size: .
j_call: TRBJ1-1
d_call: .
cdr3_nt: TGTGCCAGCAGCCTAGGAACAGGGTCGTGGAACACTGAAGCTTTCTTT
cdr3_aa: CASSLGTGSWNTEAFF

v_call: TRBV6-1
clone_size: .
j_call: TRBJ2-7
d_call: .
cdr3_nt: TGTGCCAGCAGTGCAAAGGCGGGGTCCTCCTACGAGCAGTACTTC
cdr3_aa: CASSAKAGSSYEQYF

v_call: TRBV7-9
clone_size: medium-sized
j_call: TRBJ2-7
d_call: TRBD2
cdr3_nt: TGTGCCAGCAGCTTAGATCTACTAGCGGGAGAGGACGAGCAGTACTTC
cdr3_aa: CASSLDLLAGEDEQYF

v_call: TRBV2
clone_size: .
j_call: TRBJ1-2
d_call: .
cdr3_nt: TGTGCCAGCAGTGAGGAGGCTCCGCAGGAAGGGTATGGCTACACCTTC
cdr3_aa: CASSEEAPQEGYGYTF

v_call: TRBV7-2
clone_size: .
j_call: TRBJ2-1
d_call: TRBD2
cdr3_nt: TGTGCCAGCAGCTTAATCCTAGCGGGCACCTTCTACAATGAGCAGTTCTTC
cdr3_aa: CASSLILAGTFYNEQFF

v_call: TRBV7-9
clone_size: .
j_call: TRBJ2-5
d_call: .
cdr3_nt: TGTGCCAGCAGCTCCTACTCCGGAAGTGTGGAGACCCAGTACTTC
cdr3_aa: CASSSYSGSVETQYF

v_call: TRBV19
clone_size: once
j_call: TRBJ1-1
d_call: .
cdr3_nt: TGTGCCAGTAGCCCTAGACCCCTTGAAGCTTTCTTT
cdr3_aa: CASSPRPLEAFF

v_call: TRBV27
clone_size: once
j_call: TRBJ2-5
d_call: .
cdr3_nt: TGTGCCAGCAGAACTGGGGGGTTGAGTAAAGAGACCCAGTACTTC
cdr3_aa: CASRTGGLSKETQYF

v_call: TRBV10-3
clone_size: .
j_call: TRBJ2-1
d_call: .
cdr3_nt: TGTGCCATCAGCATAAGAGGCTCCTACAATGAGCAGTTCTTC
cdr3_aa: CAISIRGSYNEQFF

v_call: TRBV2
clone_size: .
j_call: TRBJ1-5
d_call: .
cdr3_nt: TGTGCCAGCAGTGTAGGCCAGCCCCAGCATTTT
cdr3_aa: CASSVGQPQHF

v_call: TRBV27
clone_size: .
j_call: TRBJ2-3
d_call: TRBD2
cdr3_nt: TGTGCCAGCAGTTTAAGCCTAGCGGGTACAGATACGCAGTATTTT
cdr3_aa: CASSLSLAGTDTQYF

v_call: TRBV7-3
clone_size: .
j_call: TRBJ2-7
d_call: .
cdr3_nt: TGTGCCAGCAGCTTCCATCCAATCTCCTACGAGCAGTACTTC
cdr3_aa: CASSFHPISYEQYF

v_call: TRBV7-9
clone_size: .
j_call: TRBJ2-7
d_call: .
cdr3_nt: TGTGCCAGCAGCTCGCGACTAGGTTCCTACGAGCAGTACTTC
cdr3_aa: CASSSRLGSYEQYF

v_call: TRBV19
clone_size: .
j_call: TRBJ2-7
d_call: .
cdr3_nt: TGTGCCAGTAGTATAGTAGGAGCCCCCCAGCAGTACTTC
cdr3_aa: CASSIVGAPQQYF

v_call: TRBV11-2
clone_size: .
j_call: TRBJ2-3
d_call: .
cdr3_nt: TGTGCCAGCACCCTGACCGGGGCAGGAGGCACAGATACGCAGTATTTT
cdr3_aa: CASTLTGAGGTDTQYF

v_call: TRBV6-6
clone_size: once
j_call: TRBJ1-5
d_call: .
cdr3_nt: TGTGCCAGCAGTCCTACGTGGGGGAGCAATCAGCCCCAGCATTTT
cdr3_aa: CASSPTWGSNQPQHF

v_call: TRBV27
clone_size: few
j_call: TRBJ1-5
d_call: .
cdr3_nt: TGTGCCAGCAGTTTATCGAATCCGGCAGGAGCCCTTTTGAGTGGCAATCAGCCCCAGCATTTT
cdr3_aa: CASSLSNPAGALLSGNQPQHF

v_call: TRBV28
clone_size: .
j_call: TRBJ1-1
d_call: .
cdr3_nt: TGTGCCAGCAGTTTTGTAGTGGATAACACTGAAGCTTTCTTT
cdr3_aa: CASSFVVDNTEAFF

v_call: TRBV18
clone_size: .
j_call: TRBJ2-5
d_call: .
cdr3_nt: TGTGCCAGCTCACCAGGGCGTCAAGAGACCCAGTACTTC
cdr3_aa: CASSPGRQETQYF

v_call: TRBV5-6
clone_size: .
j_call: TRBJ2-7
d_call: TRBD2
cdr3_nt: TGTGCCAGCAGCTGGGGACTAGCAGGAACCTACGAGCAGTACTTC
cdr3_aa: CASSWGLAGTYEQYF

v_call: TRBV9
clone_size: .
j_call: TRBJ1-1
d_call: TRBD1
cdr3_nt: TGTGCCAGCAGCCCCAGACAGGGAGGGAACACTGAAGCTTTCTTT
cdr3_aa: CASSPRQGGNTEAFF

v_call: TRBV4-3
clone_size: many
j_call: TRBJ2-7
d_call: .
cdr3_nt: TGCGCCAGCCCCCCTCCTTACGAGCAGTACTTC
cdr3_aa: CASPPPYEQYF

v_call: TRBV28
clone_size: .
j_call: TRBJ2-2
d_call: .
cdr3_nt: TGTGCCACCTCCCTTTCCGGGGAGCTGTTTTTT
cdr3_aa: CATSLSGELFF

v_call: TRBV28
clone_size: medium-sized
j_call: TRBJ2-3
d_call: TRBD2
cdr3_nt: TGTGCCAGCAGCCCACCGTCCGGTTTACTAGCGGACAAAAGCACAGATACGCAGTATTTT
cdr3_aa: CASSPPSGLLADKSTDTQYF